This T cell receptor beta chain was observed in a study of blood T cell repertoires in COVID-19. Per the study methods: Amplification of reference gene primers provided the estimated nucleated cell counts. Measured with immunoSEQ multiplex PCR; TCRdb has only the in-frame clones, and not every one. D and trimming come from the DNA, and the V and J calls and clone size come from that table. The sample yields about 190,000 clones, around 89% seen once. Sequenced sample: peripheral blood. The origin of this receptor is a man aged 50-59 years with acute or convalescent COVID-19.

The CDR3 here is CASSQDSPHTEAFF. Written as DNA, the CDR3 is TGTGCCAGCAGCCAAGATAGTCCCCACACTGAAGCTTTCTTT. This chain connects TRBV3-1 (or the pseudogene TRBV3-2) to TRBJ1-1; D gene uncertain. Trimming stripped 0 bases from V and 3 bases from J, with 8 bases between. The CDR3 is made up of 14 amino acids. From germline, CDR1 is LGHDT and CDR2 YNNKEL (reference sequence).